Listed below are T cell receptor beta chains from one sample, sequenced in a study of T cell repertoires in cytomegalovirus infection. Their target antigens are unknown. TCRdb fed the reads into MiXCR, producing one record per CDR3 protein. Of roughly 570,000 distinct CDR3 sequences in the sample, under 45% were seen once. This specimen was cultured PBMCs, taken from culture after CMV antigen stimulation. The receptors were sampled from a human donor in good health (CMV status not recorded). Some clones in this sample may be carry-over from other donors' samples. Both conserved end residues are trimmed from each CDR3. The order of the fields is V gene, D gene, J gene, CDR3 protein. The D gene is left open where the match is weak.

>TRBV7-2|-|TRBJ2-1
ASSLAAQNEQF
>TRBV5-4|TRBD1|TRBJ1-3
ASSQQGTNTIY
>TRBV11-2|TRBD1|TRBJ2-7
ASSSPYRGLYEQY
>TRBV2|TRBD1|TRBJ1-2
ASSVSDREDYGYT
>TRBV6-5|-|TRBJ2-3
ASSYQPQGTDTQY
>TRBV6-2/TRBV6-3|-|TRBJ2-5
ASSYSWSTAGTQY
>TRBV19|-|TRBJ2-1
ASSITGGRYKEQF
>TRBV7-4|-|TRBJ1-2
ASSLLGSRGYT
>TRBV20-1|-|TRBJ1-5
SARGSHSNQPQH
>TRBV6-1|-|TRBJ2-5
ASVRAQGPQETQY
>TRBV4-2|TRBD2|TRBJ2-5
ASTSSGGAEETQY
>TRBV6-1|TRBD1|TRBJ2-5
ASRTGTGQETQY
>TRBV6-5|-|TRBJ2-2
ASWGLSGDTGELF
>TRBV20-1|-|TRBJ2-5
SARDSGHSGIETQY
>TRBV7-9|TRBD1|TRBJ2-1
ASTGTGLSMALSYNEQF
>TRBV7-6|-|TRBJ1-5
ASSHGGQPQH
>TRBV5-4|-|TRBJ2-5
ASSFGPEQETQY
>TRBV12-3/TRBV12-4|TRBD2|TRBJ2-5
ASSFKWGGGAKETQY
>TRBV6-5|-|TRBJ1-1
ASSYSRGANTEAF
>TRBV7-2|TRBD2|TRBJ2-5
ASSLAGLAGQETQY
>TRBV25-1|TRBD1|TRBJ1-4
ASSERGQGRGANEKLF
>TRBV27|-|TRBJ1-1
ASSSTTRNTEAF
>TRBV2|TRBD1|TRBJ1-2
ASRRGVGQIYGYT
>TRBV7-9|-|TRBJ2-2
ASSLGPAKNTGELF
>TRBV7-6|TRBD2|TRBJ2-7
ASSSSSGSFREQY
>TRBV20-1|-|TRBJ1-2
SALYGYT
>TRBV27|TRBD2|TRBJ2-3
ASSLRLAAYTDTQY
>TRBV6-1|TRBD1|TRBJ2-4
ASSGSGTGGIIQY
>TRBV3-1|-|TRBJ1-3
ASSQTTSGNTIY
>TRBV18|-|TRBJ2-3
ASSPYSGQSTDTQY
>TRBV19|-|TRBJ1-2
ASSISGINLYGYT
>TRBV20-1|TRBD1|TRBJ1-3
SATGTGANLDGNTIY
>TRBV7-2|-|TRBJ2-1
ASSHIEEQF
>TRBV7-2|TRBD1|TRBJ2-7
ASSRLGDRRAYEQY
>TRBV7-2|-|TRBJ1-2
ASSDRGGRGYT
>TRBV5-1|TRBD2|TRBJ2-7
ASSFTAGDHYEQY
>TRBV5-1|-|TRBJ2-2
ASSLVPGVTGELF
>TRBV7-9|-|TRBJ2-3
ASSLAWGGGYQY
>TRBV11-2|TRBD2|TRBJ2-3
ASSLTLAEDTDTQY
>TRBV19|-|TRBJ2-2
ASLFSKNTGELF